This T cell receptor (beta chain) is from a study of cytomegalovirus exposure and HLA in healthy donors. Turning to the study itself: Within the Caucasian-associated ancestry cluster were 81% of the roughly 400 genotyped donors.

V was clipped by 5 bases and J by 3 bases, with 17 bases between them. This CDR3 has 15 residues. Per the germline V gene, CDR1 is SGDLS and CDR2 is YYNGEE. It was with 60 Vbeta and 13 Jbeta primers that the PCR ran. Assay used: immunoSEQ multiplex PCR; TCRdb lists only in-frame clones, some missing. The sample's table shows 130,000 or so clones. The material sequenced was PBMCs. This chain uses TRBV9 with TRBJ1-1; tentatively, D is TRBD1 (6 bases). The sequence came from a woman aged 18-30 years in good health and CMV-seronegative. CDR3 region: CASSANRDKYTEAFF. CDR3 nucleotides: TGTGCCAGCAGTGCGAACCGGGACAAGTACACTGAAGCTTTCTTT.